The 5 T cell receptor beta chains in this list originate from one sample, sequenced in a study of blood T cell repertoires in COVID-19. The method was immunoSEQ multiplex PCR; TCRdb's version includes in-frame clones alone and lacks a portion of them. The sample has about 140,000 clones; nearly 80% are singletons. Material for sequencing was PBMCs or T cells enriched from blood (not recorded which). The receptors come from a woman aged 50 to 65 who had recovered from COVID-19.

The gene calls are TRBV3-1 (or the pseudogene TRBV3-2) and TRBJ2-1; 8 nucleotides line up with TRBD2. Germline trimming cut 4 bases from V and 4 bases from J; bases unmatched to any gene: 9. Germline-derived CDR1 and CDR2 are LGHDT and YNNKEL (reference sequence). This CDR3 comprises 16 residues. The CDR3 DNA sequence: TGTGCCAGCAGCCGCCTACTAGCGGACCTTTACAATGAGCAGTTCTTC. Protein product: CASSRLLADLYNEQFF.

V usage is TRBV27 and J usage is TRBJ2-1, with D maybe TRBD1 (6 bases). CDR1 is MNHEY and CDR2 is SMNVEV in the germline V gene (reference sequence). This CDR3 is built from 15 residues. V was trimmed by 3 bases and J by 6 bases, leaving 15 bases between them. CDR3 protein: CASSFDRPGVNEQFF. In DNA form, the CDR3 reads TGTGCCAGCAGTTTCGACAGGCCCGGGGTCAATGAGCAGTTCTTC.

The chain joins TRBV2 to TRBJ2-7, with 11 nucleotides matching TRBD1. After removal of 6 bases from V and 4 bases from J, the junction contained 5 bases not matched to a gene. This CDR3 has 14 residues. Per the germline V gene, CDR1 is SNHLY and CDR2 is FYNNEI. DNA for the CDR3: TGTGCCAGCAGAGGACAGGGGGCAATTTACGAGCAGTACTTC. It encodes CASRGQGAIYEQYF.

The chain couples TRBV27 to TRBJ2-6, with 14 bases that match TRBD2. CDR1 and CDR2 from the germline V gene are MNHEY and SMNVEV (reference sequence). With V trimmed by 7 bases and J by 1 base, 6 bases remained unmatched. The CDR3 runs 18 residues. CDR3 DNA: TGTGCCAGCACCAAGACTAGCGGGGGGGTATCTGGGGCCAACGTCCTGACTTTC. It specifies CASTKTSGGVSGANVLTF.

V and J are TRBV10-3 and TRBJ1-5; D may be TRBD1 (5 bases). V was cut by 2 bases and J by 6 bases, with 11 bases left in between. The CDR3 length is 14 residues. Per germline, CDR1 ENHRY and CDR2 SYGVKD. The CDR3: CAISENQGVQPQHF. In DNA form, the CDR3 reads TGTGCCATCAGTGAGAATCAGGGCGTTCAGCCCCAGCATTTT.